The source of this T cell receptor beta chain is a study of shared clonotypes between healthy human individuals. Using immunoSEQ multiplex PCR, the repertoire was profiled, and TCRdb retains in-frame clones only, with some absent. The repertoire holds about 1,800,000 clones, with around 96% as singletons. This clone was recorded a few times. With 0 bases removed from V and 5 bases from J, the gap between germline ends came to 8 bases. CDR3 length: 14 amino acids. In germline, CDR1 is LNHNV, CDR2 YYDKDF (reference sequence). Naive CD8 cells lacked CD45RO, underwent positive selection for CCR7 and left out terminally differentiated effector memory CD45RA+ cells.

This chain links TRBV15 with TRBJ1-5; D is perhaps TRBD1 (5 bases). The TCR sequence derives from a man aged 18 to 30 in good health. Sequenced input: naive CD8+ T cells sorted from blood. The DNA for the CDR3 is TGTGCCACCAGCAGAGACCAGGGAGATCAGCCCCAGCATTTT. This gives the protein CATSRDQGDQPQHF. Complete variable domain (other parts from reference TRBV15 and TRBJ1-5): DAMVIQNPRYQVTQFGKPVTLSCSQTLNHNVMYWYQQKSSQAPKLLFHYYDKDFNNEADTPDNFQSRRPNTSFCFLDIRSPGLGDTAMYLCATSRDQGDQPQHFGDGTRLSIL.